The next 12 T cell receptor beta chains were all read from a single sample in a study of shared clonotypes between healthy human individuals. CD45RO-negative, CCR7-selected cells formed the naive CD8 fraction, which excluded terminally differentiated effector memory CD45RA+ cells. TCRdb keeps only in-frame clones here, not all; method: immunoSEQ multiplex PCR. The repertoire has millions of clones, roughly 95% of them found once; the top ten carry about 1.1%. The sequenced sample consisted of naive CD8+ T cells sorted from blood. The receptor source for this set is a man younger than 35 in good health.

V is TRBV27 and J is TRBJ1-2, with TRBD1 matching over 7 bases. Germline-derived CDR1 and CDR2 are MNHEY and SMNVEV (reference sequence). The V segment lost 6 bases and the J segment 4 bases; nucleotides outside the gene matches: 11. The CDR3 has 15 amino acids. As DNA, the CDR3 is TGTGCCAGCAGCCGAGACGACAGGGCGGGCTATGGCTACACCTTC. It translates to CASSRDDRAGYGYTF.

This clone came up once. The V gene is TRBV6-6, the J gene TRBJ2-7; tentatively, D is TRBD2 (6 bases). This CDR3 spans 14 amino acids. Germline V lookup: CDR1 MNHNY, CDR2 SVGAGI (reference sequence). Trimming took off 5 bases at V and 2 bases at J, with 13 bases between the two ends. DNA of the CDR3: TGTGCCAGCAGTGGCGGGGACCCAACCTACGAGCAGTACTTC. Encoded protein: CASSGGDPTYEQYF.

V and J are TRBV7-6 and TRBJ2-5; 10 nucleotides match TRBD2. CDR3 size: 18 residues. The germline gives CDR1 SGHVS, CDR2 FNYEAQ. The trim removed 1 base at V and 5 bases at J, leaving 13 bases unmatched. The CDR3 here is CASSLEGSGRADIETQYF. The CDR3 nucleotides are TGTGCCAGCAGCTTAGAGGGAAGCGGGAGGGCCGATATTGAGACCCAGTACTTC.

This clone was seen once. V gene TRBV21-1 combines with J gene TRBJ2-1; the D segment call TRBD2 is taken from the table without a DNA check. TRBV21-1 is a known pseudogene. The CDR3 runs 16 residues. The CDR3 region is CASSKGLAGDVDEQFF. In DNA form, the CDR3 reads TGTGCCAGCAGCAAAGGTCTAGCGGGAGATGTTGATGAGCAGTTCTTC.

The V call is TRBV10-3, the J call TRBJ2-1; D assignment may be TRBD1 or TRBD2 (5 bases each). Germline CDR1 is ENHRY and CDR2 is SYGVKD. V dropped 4 bases and J dropped 4 bases, with 14 bases sitting between them. This CDR3 has 15 amino acids. CDR3 sequence: CAISGGADLYNEQFF. In nucleotides, the CDR3 is TGTGCCATCAGTGGAGGGGCCGACCTATACAATGAGCAGTTCTTC.

The chain joins TRBV9 to TRBJ2-3; maybe TRBD1 (5 bases). The CDR3 has 14 amino acids. CDR1 and CDR2 from the germline V gene are SGDLS and YYNGEE. Trimming pared 4 bases from V and 0 bases from J, leaving 9 bases between. CDR3 region: CASSSDTSTDTQYF. The CDR3 DNA reads as TGTGCCAGCAGCTCGGACACTAGCACAGATACGCAGTATTTT.

The chain carries TRBV7-9 and TRBJ2-7, with TRBD1 matching over 7 bases. There are 15 residues in the CDR3. Germline V lookup: CDR1 SEHNR, CDR2 FQNEAQ (reference sequence). J was trimmed by 4 bases and V by 2 bases; bases with no gene match: 8. The CDR3 loop reads CASSLPGQAPYEQYF. DNA of the CDR3: TGTGCCAGCAGCTTACCCGGACAGGCTCCTTACGAGCAGTACTTC.

On this clone: The junction does not match germline at one end; this may be a read error. V and J are TRBV7-7 and TRBJ2-5; D not certain. CDR1 and CDR2 from the germline V gene are SSHAT and FNYEAQ (reference sequence). The CDR3 is 14 residues long. The CDR3 spells CASSLVAGRETQYF. The CDR3 DNA is TGTGCTAGCAGCTTAGTGGCCGGAAGGGAGACCCAGTACTTC.

The genes are TRBV27 and TRBJ2-7; 15 nucleotides match TRBD2. The CDR3 is made up of 15 amino acids. Germline CDR1 and CDR2: MNHEY and SMNVEV (reference sequence). J gave up 4 bases and V 6 bases, and 4 bases lay outside the gene matches. The CDR3 DNA follows: TGTGCCAGCAGGCCGGGACTAGCGGGGGGTTACGAGCAGTACTTC. Translated: CASRPGLAGGYEQYF.

This chain joins TRBV28 and TRBJ1-4; no clear D gene. This CDR3 is built from 15 residues. The V end was cut by 1 base, the J end by 3 bases, with 9 bases between. In germline, CDR1 is MDHEN, CDR2 SYDVKM. The CDR3 reads CASSLSRAANEKLFF. As DNA, the CDR3 is TGTGCCAGCAGTTTATCGAGGGCGGCTAATGAAAAACTGTTTTTT.

The V gene is TRBV7-9, the J gene TRBJ2-1; 12 bases are shared with TRBD2. The CDR3 has 16 amino acids. J was trimmed by 8 bases and V by 4 bases; bases with no gene match: 9. Germline V gives CDR1 SEHNR, CDR2 FQNEAQ (reference sequence). The CDR3 bases are TGTGCCAGCAGCTATAGACTAGCGGGGGCCTGGGATGAGCAGTTCTTC. Protein: CASSYRLAGAWDEQFF.

This clone was seen a handful of times. V is TRBV30 and J is TRBJ1-4, with D maybe TRBD1 (5 bases). The V and J ends lost 3 bases and 8 bases respectively, with 10 bases between them. Per the germline V gene, CDR1 is GTSNPN and CDR2 is SVGIG (reference sequence). The CDR3 sequence is 12 residues long. The CDR3 sequence: CAWSPNREKLFF. CDR3 nucleotide sequence: TGTGCCTGGAGCCCCAACAGGGAAAAACTGTTTTTT.